The clone carrying this TCR beta chain was observed many times. The antigen is undetermined. Germline V gives CDR1 SNHLY, CDR2 FYNNEI. Trimming stripped 7 bases from V and 2 bases from J, with 13 bases between. The CDR3 has 14 residues. Using immunoSEQ multiplex PCR, the repertoire was profiled, and TCRdb retains in-frame clones only, with some absent. This sample has 160,000 or so clones, with around 86% found just once. This sample was taken from a study of T cell responses to AZD1222 COVID-19 vaccine. Study results and caveats: Baseline seropositivity characterized only a handful of AZD1222 recipients. Repertoires were sampled only after the peak T cell response. Spike-specific TCR breadth and depth both grew after two AZD1222 doses. Regions 160-218 and 743-854 held dominance among vaccine-associated CD4 TCRs, which spanned spike.

The TCR originated in an adult who received the AZD1222 COVID-19 vaccine. The V call is TRBV2, the J call TRBJ2-3; D uncertain. The sample in question was peripheral blood, obtained 28 days after the second AZD1222 dose. The CDR3 DNA sequence: TGTGCCAGCAACCTAGGTACTATCACAGATACGCAGTATTTT. This encodes CASNLGTITDTQYF.